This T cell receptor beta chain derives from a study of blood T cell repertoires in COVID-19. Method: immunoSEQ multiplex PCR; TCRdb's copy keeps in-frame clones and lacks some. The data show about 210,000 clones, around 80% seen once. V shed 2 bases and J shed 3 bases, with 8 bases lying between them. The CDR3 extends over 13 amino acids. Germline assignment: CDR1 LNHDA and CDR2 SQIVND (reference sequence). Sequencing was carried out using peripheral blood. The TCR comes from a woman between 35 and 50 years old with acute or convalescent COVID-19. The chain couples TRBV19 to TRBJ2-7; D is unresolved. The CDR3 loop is CASSILAHYEQYF. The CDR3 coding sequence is TGTGCCAGTAGTATACTGGCCCACTACGAGCAGTACTTC.